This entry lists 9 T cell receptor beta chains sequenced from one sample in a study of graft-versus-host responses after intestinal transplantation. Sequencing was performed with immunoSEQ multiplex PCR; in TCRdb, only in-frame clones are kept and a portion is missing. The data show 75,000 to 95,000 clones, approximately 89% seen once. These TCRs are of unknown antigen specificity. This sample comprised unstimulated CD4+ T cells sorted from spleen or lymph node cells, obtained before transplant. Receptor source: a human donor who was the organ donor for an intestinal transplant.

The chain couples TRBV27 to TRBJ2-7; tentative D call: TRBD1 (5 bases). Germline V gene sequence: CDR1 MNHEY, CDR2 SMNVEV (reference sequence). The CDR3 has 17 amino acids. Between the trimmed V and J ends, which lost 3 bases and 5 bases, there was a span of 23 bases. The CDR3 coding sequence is TGTGCCAGCAGTTTTCTGTCGTCCCGGGCAGGGCGGAACGAGCAGTACTTC. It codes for CASSFLSSRAGRNEQYF.

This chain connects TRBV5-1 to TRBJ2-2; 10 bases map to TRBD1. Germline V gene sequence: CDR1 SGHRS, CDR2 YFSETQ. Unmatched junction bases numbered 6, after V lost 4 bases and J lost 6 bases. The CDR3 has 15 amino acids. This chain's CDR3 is CASSRSGTGAGELFF. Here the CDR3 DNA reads TGCGCCAGCAGCCGATCCGGGACAGGGGCCGGGGAGCTGTTTTTT.

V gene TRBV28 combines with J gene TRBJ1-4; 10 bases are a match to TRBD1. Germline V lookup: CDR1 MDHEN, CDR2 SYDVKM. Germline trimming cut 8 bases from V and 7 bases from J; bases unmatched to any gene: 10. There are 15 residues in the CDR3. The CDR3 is CASQGDRGLSEKLFF. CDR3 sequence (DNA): TGTGCCAGCCAGGGAGACAGGGGGCTTTCTGAAAAACTGTTTTTT. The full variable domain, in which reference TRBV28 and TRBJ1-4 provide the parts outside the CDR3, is DVKVTQSSRYLVKRTGEKVFLECVQDMDHENMFWYRQDPGLGLRLIYFSYDVKMKEKGDIPEGYSVSREKKERFSLILESASTNQTSMYLCASQGDRGLSEKLFFGSGTQLSVL.

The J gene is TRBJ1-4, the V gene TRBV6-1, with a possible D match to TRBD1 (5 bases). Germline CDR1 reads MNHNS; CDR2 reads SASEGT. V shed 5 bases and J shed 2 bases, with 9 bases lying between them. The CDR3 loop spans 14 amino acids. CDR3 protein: CASSRQWTNEKLFF. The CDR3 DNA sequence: TGTGCCAGCAGTAGACAGTGGACTAATGAAAAACTGTTTTTT.

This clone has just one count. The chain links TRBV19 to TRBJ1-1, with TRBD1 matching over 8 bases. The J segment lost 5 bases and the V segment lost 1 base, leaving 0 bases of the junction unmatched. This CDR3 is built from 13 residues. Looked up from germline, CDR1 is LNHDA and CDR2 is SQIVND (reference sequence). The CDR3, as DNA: TGTGCCAGTAGTATAGGGACAGGGACTGAAGCTTTCTTT. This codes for CASSIGTGTEAFF.

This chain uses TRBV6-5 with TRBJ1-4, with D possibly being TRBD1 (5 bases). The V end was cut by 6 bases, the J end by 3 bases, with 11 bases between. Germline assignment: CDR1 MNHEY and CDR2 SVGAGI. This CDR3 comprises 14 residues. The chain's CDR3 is CASSPRDSNEKLFF. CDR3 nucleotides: TGTGCCAGCAGCCCCCGGGACTCTAATGAAAAACTGTTTTTT.

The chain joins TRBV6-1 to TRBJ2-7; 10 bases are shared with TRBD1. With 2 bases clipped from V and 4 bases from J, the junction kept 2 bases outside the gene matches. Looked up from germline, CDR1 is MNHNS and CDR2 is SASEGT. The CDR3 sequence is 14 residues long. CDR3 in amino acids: CASSERGQGYEQYF. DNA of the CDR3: TGTGCCAGCAGTGAAAGGGGACAGGGGTACGAGCAGTACTTC.

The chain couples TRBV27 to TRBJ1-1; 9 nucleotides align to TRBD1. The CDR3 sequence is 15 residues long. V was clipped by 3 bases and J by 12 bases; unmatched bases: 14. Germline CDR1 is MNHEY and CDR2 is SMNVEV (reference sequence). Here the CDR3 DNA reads TGTGCCAGCAGTTTTTGGCCGCCGGGACAGGGACCAACTTTCTTT. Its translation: CASSFWPPGQGPTFF.

CDR3 DNA: TGTGCCAGCAGTTTTACAGGGCGGGAAAAACTGTTTTTT. As protein: CASSFTGREKLFF. The V call is TRBV28, the J call TRBJ1-4, with a tentative D call TRBD1 (6 bases). V dropped 3 bases and J dropped 8 bases, with 10 bases sitting between them. The CDR3 sequence is 13 residues long. Germline-derived CDR1 and CDR2 are MDHEN and SYDVKM.